Listed below are T cell receptor beta chains from one sample, sequenced in a study of blood T cell repertoires in COVID-19. Sequencing was performed with immunoSEQ multiplex PCR; in TCRdb, only in-frame clones are kept and a portion is missing. The sample includes 150,000 to 250,000 clones, 79% seen only once; the top ten take over 5%. Sample: peripheral blood. Source of these receptors: a woman aged 35 to 49 with COVID-19, enrolled during active disease. The CDR3 runs from the conserved cysteine through the conserved F or W. Fields, in order: J gene, clone size, V gene, D gene, CDR3 DNA, CDR3 protein. A D gene is named only where the DNA matches it firmly. For some rows the clone size is stated as once, few or many, or as a class when expanded; others skip it.

J: TRBJ2-2
size: few
V: TRBV6-1
D: TRBD2
DNA: TGTGCCAGCAGTGAAAGCGGACTAGCCACCGGGGAGCTGTTTTTT
CDR3: CASSESGLATGELFF

J: TRBJ2-3
size: -
V: TRBV5-1
D: -
DNA: TGCGCCAGCAGCCACGGGCCGGGGAGCACAGATACGCAGTATTTT
CDR3: CASSHGPGSTDTQYF

J: TRBJ1-4
size: -
V: TRBV2
D: -
DNA: TGTGCCAGCACCTTGACAGACCCAAGTAAAAAGGAGAGTGTAGAAACTAATGAAAAACTGTTTTTT
CDR3: CASTLTDPSKKESVETNEKLFF

J: TRBJ2-3
size: -
V: TRBV12-3/TRBV12-4
D: -
DNA: TGTGCCAGCAGTTTAACTCGGGCAGATACGCAGTATTTT
CDR3: CASSLTRADTQYF

J: TRBJ2-7
size: -
V: TRBV11-2
D: TRBD1
DNA: TGTGCCAGCAGCTTAACGATGGGACAGGGGTCTGCCTACGAGCAGTACTTC
CDR3: CASSLTMGQGSAYEQYF

J: TRBJ1-5
size: -
V: TRBV15
D: TRBD1
DNA: TGTGCCACCAGCAACTCACAGGGGGATCAGCCCCAGCATTTT
CDR3: CATSNSQGDQPQHF

J: TRBJ2-1
size: few
V: TRBV5-1
D: -
DNA: TGCGCCAGCAGCTTGGGGGGAGACTACAATGAGCAGTTCTTC
CDR3: CASSLGGDYNEQFF

J: TRBJ1-6
size: -
V: TRBV10-3
D: TRBD1
DNA: TGTGCCATCAGTGAGGGGAGAGGGGGCGGCAGGGGGCAATATAATTCACCCCTCCACTTT
CDR3: CAISEGRGGGRGQYNSPLHF

J: TRBJ1-1
size: -
V: TRBV6-5
D: -
DNA: TGTGCCAGCAGTTACCTTCTAGGGGGAGTCACTGAAGCTTTCTTT
CDR3: CASSYLLGGVTEAFF

J: TRBJ2-1
size: -
V: TRBV5-4
D: TRBD2
DNA: TGTGCCAGCAGCCTGTTACTAGCGGCTAGTGGTGAGCAGTTCTTC
CDR3: CASSLLLAASGEQFF

J: TRBJ2-2
size: -
V: TRBV7-6
D: TRBD1
DNA: TGTGCCAGCAGCTCCGGGACAGTGGGGACCGGGGAGCTGTTTTTT
CDR3: CASSSGTVGTGELFF

J: TRBJ2-5
size: -
V: TRBV21-1
D: -
DNA: TGTGCCAGCAGCATAAAGGCCCTTAGGGACAGGCGCGGCCAGGAGACCCAGTACTTC
CDR3: CASSIKALRDRRGQETQYF

J: TRBJ1-1
size: -
V: TRBV5-1
D: -
DNA: TGCGCCAGCAGCCTATCAGTTGGGGGAGCGGGTGAAGCTTTCTTT
CDR3: CASSLSVGGAGEAFF

J: TRBJ1-4
size: -
V: TRBV27
D: TRBD1
DNA: TGTGCCAGCAGCAAGGGACAGGAGGTCGGAAAACTGTTTTTT
CDR3: CASSKGQEVGKLFF

J: TRBJ2-7
size: few
V: TRBV7-9
D: TRBD2
DNA: TGTGCCAGCAGCTTAGGGTGGACTAGGACCTACGAGCAGTACTTC
CDR3: CASSLGWTRTYEQYF

J: TRBJ1-1
size: once
V: TRBV18
D: TRBD1
DNA: TGTGCCAGCTCACCAGCGGGACAGTTGAACACTGAAGCTTTCTTT
CDR3: CASSPAGQLNTEAFF

J: TRBJ2-5
size: -
V: TRBV4-1
D: TRBD1
DNA: TGCGCCAGCAGCCGAGTTGGGACAGTCCAAGAGACCCAGTACTTC
CDR3: CASSRVGTVQETQYF

J: TRBJ1-1
size: once
V: TRBV7-8
D: TRBD1
DNA: TGTGCCAGCAGCGTGCTCGTAGGACAGGGGAACACTGAAGCTTTCTTT
CDR3: CASSVLVGQGNTEAFF

J: TRBJ2-7
size: -
V: TRBV30
D: -
DNA: TGTGCCTGGAGTGTACCCGCAGGGATCTCCTACGAGCAGTACTTC
CDR3: CAWSVPAGISYEQYF

J: TRBJ2-2
size: -
V: TRBV5-1
D: TRBD2
DNA: TGCGCCAGCAGGGCCGGGGAGGGTCGGCACACCGGGGAGCTGTTTTTT
CDR3: CASRAGEGRHTGELFF

J: TRBJ1-5
size: few
V: TRBV15
D: TRBD1
DNA: TGTGCCACCAGCAGCCCAGGACAGGGGGCAATCAATCAGCCCCAGCATTTT
CDR3: CATSSPGQGAINQPQHF

J: TRBJ1-2
size: -
V: TRBV5-6
D: TRBD1
DNA: TGTGCCAGCAGCCGCCAACAAACAGGGGCTTATGGCTACACCTTC
CDR3: CASSRQQTGAYGYTF

J: TRBJ2-1
size: -
V: TRBV28
D: TRBD2
DNA: TGTGCCAGCAGTTCTCCCGGGACTAGCGGGAGGGACAATGAGCAGTTCTTC
CDR3: CASSSPGTSGRDNEQFF

J: TRBJ2-7
size: -
V: TRBV27
D: TRBD1
DNA: TGTGCCAGCAGTTGGGGGACAGATGCCTACGAGCAGTACTTC
CDR3: CASSWGTDAYEQYF

J: TRBJ1-5
size: -
V: TRBV2
D: -
DNA: TGTGCCAGCAGTGAGACAGTTTTCCAGCCCCAGCATTTT
CDR3: CASSETVFQPQHF

J: TRBJ2-7
size: few
V: TRBV30
D: TRBD1
DNA: TGTGCCTGGGCACAGGGACAGGGATCCGAGCAGTACTTC
CDR3: CAWAQGQGSEQYF

J: TRBJ2-2
size: many
V: TRBV19
D: -
DNA: TGTGCCAGTAGTATAGGGGGGCACGGGGAGCTGTTTTTT
CDR3: CASSIGGHGELFF

J: TRBJ1-2
size: -
V: TRBV27
D: -
DNA: TGTGCCAGCAGTTTAGTAGCACAGGGTACGGGCTACACCTTC
CDR3: CASSLVAQGTGYTF

J: TRBJ1-3
size: -
V: TRBV5-6
D: TRBD1
DNA: TGTGCCAGCAGCTCCGCAGGGGGACACACCATATATTTT
CDR3: CASSSAGGHTIYF

J: TRBJ1-3
size: -
V: TRBV10-1
D: TRBD1
DNA: TGCGCCAGCAGTGAAGGTGACAGGGGGCGAGGAAACACCATATATTTT
CDR3: CASSEGDRGRGNTIYF

J: TRBJ2-2
size: -
V: TRBV7-8
D: -
DNA: TGTGCCAGCAGCTCCTTTGGGGCCACCGGGGAGCTGTTTTTT
CDR3: CASSSFGATGELFF